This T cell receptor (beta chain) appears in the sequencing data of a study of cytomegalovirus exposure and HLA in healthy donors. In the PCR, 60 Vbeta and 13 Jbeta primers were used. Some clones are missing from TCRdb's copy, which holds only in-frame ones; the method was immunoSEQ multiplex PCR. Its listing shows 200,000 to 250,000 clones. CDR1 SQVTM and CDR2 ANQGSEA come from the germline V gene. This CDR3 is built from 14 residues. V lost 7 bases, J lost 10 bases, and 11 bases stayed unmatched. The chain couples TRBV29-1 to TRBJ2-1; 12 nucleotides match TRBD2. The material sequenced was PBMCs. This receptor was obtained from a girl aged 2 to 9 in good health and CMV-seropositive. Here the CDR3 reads CSDRTSGTLREQFF. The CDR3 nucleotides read TGCAGCGACCGGACTAGCGGGACCCTGAGAGAGCAGTTCTTC.